These T cell receptor beta chains were read from a single sample in a study of OX40 agonist ivuxolimab in advanced cancers. Sequenced by immunoSEQ multiplex PCR; TCRdb stores in-frame clones only, minus some. Of 30,000 to 35,000 clones in the sample, around 85% were seen once. Sequencing was performed on CD4+ or CD8+ T cells sorted from blood, taken in a trial of the OX40 agonist ivuxolimab. The receptor set was obtained from an adult with an advanced solid tumor such as melanoma, head and neck, liver or kidney cancer. CDR3s include the opening cysteine and the closing phenylalanine or tryptophan. The D gene is left open where the match is weak. Not every row has a clone size; where given, it reads once, few, many or a size class.

TRBV5-4	-	TRBJ2-7	-	TGTGCCAGCAGCTTGGACGGGGGTAAATACGAGCAGTACTTC	CASSLDGGKYEQYF
TRBV27	-	TRBJ2-1	TRBD2	TGTGCCAGCAGTTTATCAGGTAGCGGGCGATACAATGAGCAGTTCTTC	CASSLSGSGRYNEQFF
TRBV6-1	-	TRBJ1-6	TRBD1	TGTGCCAGCAGTGAACAGGGGGCCTCAAATTGGGCCCTCCACTTT	CASSEQGASNWALHF
TRBV10-3	-	TRBJ1-5	-	TGTGCCATCAGTCGGGGACGGGATCAGCCCCAGCATTTT	CAISRGRDQPQHF
TRBV6-5	-	TRBJ1-3	-	TGTGCCAGCAGTTACTCAGGGGGCTCTGGAAACACCATATATTTT	CASSYSGGSGNTIYF
TRBV27	-	TRBJ1-2	-	TGTGCCAGCAGTTTAGGGGGCAGGGCTAACTATGGCTACACCTTC	CASSLGGRANYGYTF
TRBV28	-	TRBJ2-6	-	TGTGCCAGCAAACAGGACTCTGGGGCCAACGTCCTGACTTTC	CASKQDSGANVLTF
TRBV7-9	-	TRBJ1-1	-	TGTGCCAGCAGCTTACAGGGAGTAAACACTGAAGCTTTCTTT	CASSLQGVNTEAFF
TRBV28	-	TRBJ2-7	-	TGTGCCAGCAGTTTATCGGACAGAGCCTACGAGCAGTACTTC	CASSLSDRAYEQYF
TRBV14	-	TRBJ1-4	-	TGTGCCAGGGCATTAAAGGCAGAGCAATTTGAAAAACTGTTTTTT	CARALKAEQFEKLFF
TRBV27	once	TRBJ2-5	-	TGTGCCAGCCGCGGACACGGTTCCCTGGGAGAGACCCAGTACTTC	CASRGHGSLGETQYF
TRBV14	once	TRBJ2-1	TRBD2	TGTGCCAGCAGCCAGTTTCGGGGGGCCTACAATGAGCAGTTCTTC	CASSQFRGAYNEQFF
TRBV19	-	TRBJ1-4	TRBD1	TGTGCCAGTTCCCACAGGGGCGGGAGTGAAAAACTGTTTTTT	CASSHRGGSEKLFF
TRBV6-1	-	TRBJ1-2	-	TGTGCCAGCACCTACCCCACAGGGATCAACTATGGCTACACCTTC	CASTYPTGINYGYTF
TRBV7-3	few	TRBJ1-3	-	TGTGCCAGCAGCTTAAGTCGAAGGACGGTTAGCTCTGGAAACACCATATATTTT	CASSLSRRTVSSGNTIYF
TRBV9	-	TRBJ1-1	-	TGTGCCAGCAGCCTCTCCCGCGGGATGAACACTGAAGCTTTCTTT	CASSLSRGMNTEAFF
TRBV27	-	TRBJ2-1	TRBD2	TGTGCCAGCAGTCTGGGACTAGCGGGGGGCGGAATTAATGAGCAGTTCTTC	CASSLGLAGGGINEQFF
TRBV28	-	TRBJ2-1	TRBD2	TGTGCCAGCAGCATAGCGGGAAAGGATGAGCAGTTCTTC	CASSIAGKDEQFF
TRBV19	-	TRBJ1-6	-	TGTGCCAGTAGCCCCCCCCTTGGAACTGATAATTCACCCCTCCACTTT	CASSPPLGTDNSPLHF
TRBV28	-	TRBJ1-5	-	TGTGCCAGCAGGGGGACTTTAAATCAGCCCCAGCATTTT	CASRGTLNQPQHF
TRBV7-3	-	TRBJ2-1	-	TGTGCCAGCAGCCCCTTTCTGGGGGTGGGAAATGAGCAGTTCTTC	CASSPFLGVGNEQFF
TRBV7-6	-	TRBJ2-7	-	TGTGCCAGCAGCTTAGGAGGCCAGAGAGAGCAGTACTTC	CASSLGGQREQYF
TRBV7-8	-	TRBJ2-5	-	TGTGCCAGCAGCCCAAACAGGATCCAAGAGACCCAGTACTTC	CASSPNRIQETQYF
TRBV28	-	TRBJ2-7	-	TGTGCCAGCAGTTCGGAATCCTACGAGCAGTACTTC	CASSSESYEQYF
TRBV27	-	TRBJ2-2	-	TGTGCCAGCAGCCAAAATAGGAAAACGGGGACCGGGGAGCTGTTTTTT	CASSQNRKTGTGELFF
TRBV2	-	TRBJ1-3	TRBD1	TGTGCCAGCACCCCCGACAGGGCGAAGGGAAACACCATATATTTT	CASTPDRAKGNTIYF
TRBV18	-	TRBJ2-1	TRBD2	TGTGCCAGCTCGCCACGGGGGGGCGAGCAGTTCTTC	CASSPRGGEQFF
TRBV11-1	-	TRBJ2-5	-	TGTGCCAGCAGCTTGTCAGGAGAGACCCAGTACTTC	CASSLSGETQYF
TRBV18	-	TRBJ2-3	-	TGTGCCAGCTCACCAGGGGGGCGAGCGACAGATACGCAGTATTTT	CASSPGGRATDTQYF
TRBV13	-	TRBJ2-7	-	TGTGCCAGCAGCTACTCAGGGGAGGCCTACGAGCAGTACTTC	CASSYSGEAYEQYF
TRBV6-1	-	TRBJ1-2	-	TGTGCCAGCAGAGACAGGCCCCAAAACTATGGCTACACCTTC	CASRDRPQNYGYTF
TRBV19	-	TRBJ2-5	TRBD2	TGTGCCACCCGACGGCGGGGGGGCGGGGAGACCCAGTACTTC	CATRRRGGGETQYF
TRBV9	-	TRBJ2-5	TRBD1	TGTGCCAGCAGCGTAGGGCGTGAGGGAACAGGGGCCCAGTACTTC	CASSVGREGTGAQYF
TRBV2	-	TRBJ1-5	TRBD1	TGTGCCAGCAGCCGGGACAGTAGCAATCAGCCCCAGCATTTT	CASSRDSSNQPQHF
TRBV2	-	TRBJ2-3	TRBD2	TGTGCCAGCAGTGGTATGGGGGGGGTGGTGGAAGATACGCAGTATTTT	CASSGMGGVVEDTQYF
TRBV30	-	TRBJ2-7	TRBD1	TGTGCCTGGAGTGCGGGGACAGCCCGACCCTACGAGCAGTACTTC	CAWSAGTARPYEQYF
TRBV5-1	-	TRBJ2-7	TRBD1	TGCGCCAGCAGACTAATGACAGGGGGCTACGACGAGCAGTACTTC	CASRLMTGGYDEQYF
TRBV7-2	once	TRBJ2-1	TRBD2	TGTGCCAGCAGCTTGGTTACTAGCGGGGGTGATGAGCAGTTCTTC	CASSLVTSGGDEQFF
TRBV10-3	few	TRBJ1-1	-	TGTGCCATCAGTGAGTCGGGTAGTAGTGAAGCTTTCTTT	CAISESGSSEAFF
TRBV9	-	TRBJ1-1	TRBD1	TGTGCCAGCAGCGCGCCGACAGGGGAAGCTTTCTTT	CASSAPTGEAFF
TRBV19	-	TRBJ2-1	TRBD2	TGTGCCAGTAGCACTCGGGGACCTCAGCGGGGATTATCCTACAATGAGCAGTTCTTC	CASSTRGPQRGLSYNEQFF
TRBV7-6	-	TRBJ2-7	-	TGTGCCAGCAGCTTAGGCATAGGGGGGGCCTACGAGCAGTACTTC	CASSLGIGGAYEQYF
TRBV28	-	TRBJ2-1	-	TGTGCCAGCAGTCCCCAAATGGGGCCAGTAGTTGAGCAGTTCTTC	CASSPQMGPVVEQFF
TRBV7-9	-	TRBJ1-2	-	TGTGCCAGCAGCGTAGGACACGATATCTATGGCTACACCTTC	CASSVGHDIYGYTF
TRBV5-1	-	TRBJ2-3	-	TGCGCCAGCAGCTCGGACAGCACAGATACGCAGTATTTT	CASSSDSTDTQYF
TRBV11-1	-	TRBJ2-7	TRBD1	TGTGCCAGCAGTTTCACAGGGGGCTCATTTTTTAAAACCTACGAGCAGTACTTC	CASSFTGGSFFKTYEQYF
TRBV9	medium-sized	TRBJ1-2	-	TGTGCCAGCAGCGACCCTAAGGGCTACACCTTC	CASSDPKGYTF
TRBV30	-	TRBJ2-7	TRBD1	TGTGCCTTAGACAGGGGGCGCCCCGGCGAGCAGTACTTC	CALDRGRPGEQYF
TRBV5-1	-	TRBJ2-2	-	TGCGCCACTCACCCGGGACGGGGAGGCACCGGGGAGCTGTTTTTT	CATHPGRGGTGELFF
TRBV6-5	few	TRBJ2-7	-	TGTGCCAGCAGCCGAACTTCTAGCGTTAGCCAGTACTTC	CASSRTSSVSQYF
TRBV7-3	-	TRBJ2-2	TRBD1	TGTGCCAGCAGCATTGCCGGGACAGTGAACACCGGGGAGCTGTTTTTT	CASSIAGTVNTGELFF
TRBV7-9	-	TRBJ1-1	TRBD1	TGTGCCAGCGACAGGGTAGGCACTGAAGCTTTCTTT	CASDRVGTEAFF
TRBV6-1	-	TRBJ1-3	-	TGTGCCAGCAGTGAAGGACAGTCTGGAAACACCATATATTTT	CASSEGQSGNTIYF